This TCR beta chain was observed in a study of identical twins. Study results and limitations: Abundant beta clonotypes from cord blood bore fewer insertions; memory repertoires lacked this pattern.

This CDR3 comprises 15 residues. Trimming removed 4 bases from V and 2 bases from J; junction bases left unmatched: 4. Looked up from germline, CDR1 is KGHDR and CDR2 is SFDVKD. Each CDR3 protein gets one entry after TCRdb re-called the 5' RACE reads with MiXCR. The repertoire holds some 460,000 distinct CDR3 sequences, 14% seen once, with more than 0.5% in the top ten. To note about this clonotype: Its antigen is unknown.

A further study also used this sample, focusing on yellow fever vaccine responses in identical twins.

This TCR derives from a woman aged 18-30 years in good health. The rearrangement joins TRBV24-1 to TRBJ2-5, with TRBD1 matching 9 bases. Input material: CD4+ T cells sorted from blood. The CDR3 protein is CATSDLTGGQETQYF. CDR3 coding DNA: TGTGCCACCAGTGACCTGACAGGGGGACAAGAGACCCAGTACTTC.